These 20 T cell receptor beta chains were all obtained from the same sample, sequenced in a study of blood T cell repertoires in COVID-19. Generated by immunoSEQ multiplex PCR, the TCRdb table keeps only in-frame clones and is missing some. The repertoire has 200,000 to 250,000 clones, approximately 86% of them found once; the top ten carry around 1.5%. Sequenced sample: peripheral blood. The receptors originated from a woman aged 55-69 years who had recovered from COVID-19.

The chain employs TRBV28 and TRBJ2-3, with D maybe TRBD2 (7 bases). V was shortened by 3 bases and J by 6 bases, with 16 bases between the two germline ends. The CDR3 loop spans 15 amino acids. Germline CDR1 and CDR2: MDHEN and SYDVKM. In DNA, the CDR3 is TGTGCCAGCAGTTTTCGGCGGGGGCCAGGTGATACGCAGTATTTT. This sequence encodes CASSFRRGPGDTQYF.

The chain couples TRBV11-2 to TRBJ2-1; 8 bases align to TRBD2. This CDR3 has 16 amino acids. Trimming took 5 bases from V and 4 from J; bases not matched to a gene: 10. CDR1 SGHAT and CDR2 FQNNGV come from the germline V gene. The CDR3 region is CASSPVRGGLYNEQFF. The CDR3, as DNA: TGTGCCAGCAGCCCCGTCCGGGGGGGTCTTTACAATGAGCAGTTCTTC.

The chain is built from TRBV28 and TRBJ2-7; maybe TRBD2 (5 bases). Trimming cost V 6 bases and J 9 bases, with 21 bases left between them. In germline, CDR1 is MDHEN, CDR2 SYDVKM. This CDR3 is built from 14 residues. CDR3 bases: TGTGCCAGCAGGGGATCGACCGAAGCTCGGGGGCAGTACTTC. This encodes CASRGSTEARGQYF.

This clone was recorded a few times. The J gene is TRBJ1-5, the V gene TRBV19, with D possibly TRBD1 on 5 matching bases. The CDR3 loop spans 15 amino acids. The germline V gene has CDR1 LNHDA and CDR2 SQIVND (reference sequence). Trimming removed 5 bases at V and 5 bases at J, with 16 bases between. The CDR3, as DNA: TGTGCCAGTAGTCCCCGGGACGGGGGATATCAGCCCCAGCATTTT. Translation: CASSPRDGGYQPQHF.

Here the CDR3 DNA reads TGTGCCAGCAGCCAGGGACTAGCGGGGGGCACCGCAGATACGCAGTATTTT. Its protein is CASSQGLAGGTADTQYF. The chain couples TRBV7-9 to TRBJ2-3; TRBD2 aligns across 15 bases. The V gene end was trimmed by 5 bases and the J gene end by 4 bases; junction bases not matched to a gene: 7. There are 17 residues in the CDR3. Germline CDR1 is SEHNR and CDR2 is FQNEAQ (reference sequence).

The chain has TRBV6-5 and TRBJ1-2, with 8 bases aligning to TRBD1. Germline V lookup: CDR1 MNHEY, CDR2 SVGAGI. J gave up 1 base and V 5 bases, and 3 bases lay outside the gene matches. The CDR3 extends over 14 amino acids. CDR3 sequence reads: CASSRTGRNYGYTF. CDR3 bases: TGTGCCAGCAGTCGGACAGGGCGTAACTATGGCTACACCTTC.

The chain combines TRBV4-3 with TRBJ1-1; 8 bases are a match to TRBD1. CDR1 LGHNA and CDR2 YSLEER come from the germline V gene. The CDR3 totals 14 residues. V shed 2 bases and J 3 bases; nucleotides not matched to a gene: 2. The CDR3 bases are TGCGCCAGCAGCCAACAGACAGGGGACACTGAAGCTTTCTTT. Protein sequence: CASSQQTGDTEAFF.

This chain connects TRBV6-1 to TRBJ2-7; 10 nucleotides align to TRBD1. V shed 6 bases and J 3 bases; nucleotides not matched to a gene: 2. The germline CDR1 and CDR2 sequences are MNHNS and SASEGT. The CDR3 consists of 13 residues. The CDR3 nucleotides are TGTGCCAGCAGCCGGGACAGGGGCTACGAGCAGTACTTC. Its protein product is CASSRDRGYEQYF.

In its sample, this clone was seen once. The J gene is TRBJ1-4, the V gene TRBV7-2; D remains unclear. The CDR3 totals 15 residues. V was trimmed by 5 bases and J by 9 bases, leaving 19 bases between them. Germline assignment: CDR1 SGHTA and CDR2 FQGNSA. CDR3 loop: CASSPPVAGRKKLFF. The CDR3 DNA reads TGTGCCAGCAGCCCCCCTGTAGCCGGTAGGAAAAAACTGTTTTTT.

The chain recombines TRBV5-1 with TRBJ2-1, with TRBD2 matching 11 bases. The CDR3 length is 15 residues. Germline values: CDR1 SGHRS, CDR2 YFSETQ. Trimming took 4 bases from V and 4 from J; bases not matched to a gene: 4. CDR3 sequence reads: CASSLRLAGYNEQFF. CDR3 in DNA: TGCGCCAGCAGCCTTCGACTAGCGGGGTACAATGAGCAGTTCTTC.

V gene TRBV19 combines with J gene TRBJ1-6; 9 bases match TRBD1. This CDR3 region has 15 residues. Unmatched junction bases numbered 5, after V lost 6 bases and J lost 5 bases. In germline, CDR1 is LNHDA, CDR2 SQIVND (reference sequence). This CDR3 reads CASRRTGANNSPLHF. In DNA form, the CDR3 reads TGTGCCAGTAGGAGGACAGGGGCAAATAATTCACCCCTCCACTTT.

This chain uses TRBV7-2 with TRBJ2-7; 12 bases agree with TRBD1. Trimming took 5 bases from V and 7 from J; bases not matched to a gene: 6. This CDR3 contains 14 residues. CDR1 is SGHTA and CDR2 is FQGNSA in the germline V gene. The CDR3 region is CASSPRDRGREQYF. The DNA for the CDR3 is TGTGCCAGCAGCCCCCGGGACAGGGGGCGAGAGCAGTACTTC.

Details on this clone: The DNA is omitted, as the CDR3 cannot be located on it reliably, and the CDR3 follows TCRdb's listing. V usage is TRBV7-2 and J usage is TRBJ1-2; the DNA was not used to check the table's D call, TRBD1. Both ends counted, the CDR3 spans 13 residues. The germline V gene encodes CDR1 SGHTA and CDR2 FQGNSA. This CDR3 reads CASSSSTGLGYTF.

This clone was recorded once. V usage is TRBV9 and J usage is TRBJ1-1; a possible D gene is TRBD1 (5 bases). The CDR3 extends over 14 amino acids. V was trimmed by 4 bases and J by 3 bases, leaving 13 bases between them. Germline loops: CDR1 SGDLS, CDR2 YYNGEE. The CDR3 coding sequence is TGTGCCAGCAGCCGCACCGGGGGTTACACTGAAGCTTTCTTT. As protein: CASSRTGGYTEAFF.

This clone was observed a few times. This chain connects TRBV28 to TRBJ2-2; TRBD2 aligns across 9 bases. In germline, CDR1 is MDHEN, CDR2 SYDVKM. Unmatched junction bases numbered 6, after V lost 3 bases and J lost 1 base. The CDR3 is 17 amino acids. CDR3 in amino acids: CASSLSIAGVNTGELFF. The CDR3 region has the DNA TGTGCCAGCAGTTTGTCAATAGCGGGGGTGAACACCGGGGAGCTGTTTTTT.

The chain joins TRBV10-3 to TRBJ1-2; 9 bases are shared with TRBD1. With V trimmed by 3 bases and J by 6 bases, 11 bases remained unmatched. This CDR3 region has 16 residues. The germline V gene encodes CDR1 ENHRY and CDR2 SYGVKD. The CDR3 spells CAISDLSNRGRHGYTF. The DNA of the CDR3 is TGTGCCATCAGTGATCTCTCGAACAGGGGGCGGCATGGCTACACCTTC.

The rearrangement uses TRBV6-6 and TRBJ1-5; possibly TRBD1 for D (6 bases). The germline CDR1 and CDR2 sequences are MNHNY and SVGAGI (reference sequence). CDR3 length equals 15 residues. V gave up 6 bases and J gave up 3 bases, with 15 bases separating them. This CDR3 reads CASRQLGQTNQPQHF. The DNA for the CDR3 is TGTGCCAGCAGACAACTCGGACAGACCAATCAGCCCCAGCATTTT.

The V call is TRBV2, the J call TRBJ1-2; 9 bases agree with TRBD1. Trimming cost V 4 bases and J 3 bases; bases outside gene matches: 0. The length of the CDR3 is 13 residues. CDR1 is SNHLY and CDR2 is FYNNEI in the germline V gene. DNA for the CDR3: TGTGCCAGCAGTGGGACAGGGGACTATGGCTACACCTTC. Translated: CASSGTGDYGYTF.

There are a few counts of this clone. The chain joins TRBV21-1 to TRBJ1-3; the tabulated D call, TRBD1, remains unverified against the DNA. TRBV21-1 is designated a pseudogene. The CDR3 spans 13 residues. The CDR3 bases are TGTGCCAGCAGCAAGGAGGGGGCAAACACCATATATTTT. Its translation is CASSKEGANTIYF.

The rearrangement links TRBV2 to TRBJ2-2; D gene unclear. V lost 4 bases and J lost 0, with 9 bases in between. CDR1 is SNHLY, CDR2 FYNNEI, per germline. The CDR3 runs to 15 residues. In DNA form, the CDR3 reads TGTGCCAGCAGTGTTGAGACATCGAACACCGGGGAGCTGTTTTTT. It is translated as CASSVETSNTGELFF.